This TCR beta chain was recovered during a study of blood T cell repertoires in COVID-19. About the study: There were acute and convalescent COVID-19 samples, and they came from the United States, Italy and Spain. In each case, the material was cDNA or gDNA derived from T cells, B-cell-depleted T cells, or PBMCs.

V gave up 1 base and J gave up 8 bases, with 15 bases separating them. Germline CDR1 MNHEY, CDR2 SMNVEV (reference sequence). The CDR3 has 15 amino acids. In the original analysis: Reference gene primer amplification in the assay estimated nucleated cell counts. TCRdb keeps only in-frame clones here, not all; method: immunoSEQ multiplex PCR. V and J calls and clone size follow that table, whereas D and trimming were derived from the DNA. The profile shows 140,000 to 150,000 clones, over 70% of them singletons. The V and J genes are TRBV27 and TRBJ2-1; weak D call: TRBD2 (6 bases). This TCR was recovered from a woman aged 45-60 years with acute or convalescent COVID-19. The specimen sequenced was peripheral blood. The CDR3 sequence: CASSLWAGPQYEQFF. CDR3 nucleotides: TGTGCCAGCAGTTTATGGGCGGGACCCCAGTATGAGCAGTTCTTC.